This record concerns one T cell receptor beta chain sequence. The germline V and J ends were trimmed by 5 bases and 7 bases, with 12 bases remaining between them. Germline V gives CDR1 SEHNR, CDR2 FQNEAQ (reference sequence). CDR3 length: 13 residues. The source of the sample is a study of technical replicates of blood from a few donors. The protocol was immunoSEQ multiplex PCR, while the TCRdb copy is restricted to in-frame clones and leaves out a portion. The table has tens of thousands of clones, approximately 93% seen once. The receptor was isolated from a human donor in good health. Material: T cells isolated from PBMCs. This chain joins TRBV7-9 and TRBJ1-5; a possible D gene is TRBD1 (6 bases). Here the CDR3 DNA reads TGTGCCAGCAGCCCAGGGGCGAGACAGCCCCAGCATTTT. It specifies CASSPGARQPQHF.